This TCR beta chain was obtained from a study of Graves' ophthalmopathy and Graves' hyperthyroidism. Study results and caveats: Appearing in blood as well were most expanded thyroid clonotypes above 0.001 frequency.

RNA transcripts served as template for amplifying TCR beta CDR3 sequences. The library came from an HTBI-primed first-round RT-PCR and a second-round multiplex PCR. TCRdb used MiXCR to reprocess the multiplex PCR reads, holding one entry per CDR3 protein. Of about 370,000 distinct CDR3 sequences in the sample, about 18% were seen once. This clonotype was seen repeatedly, ten times or more. What it binds is not known. This TCR derives from an adult woman with stable Graves' hyperthyroidism. The sequencing input was peripheral blood.

CDR3 region: CASSTSGSAKNIQYF. CDR3 DNA sequence: TGTGCCAGCAGTACTTCAGGGTCAGCCAAAAACATTCAGTACTTC. The rearrangement links TRBV28 to TRBJ2-4, with a tentative D call TRBD1 (5 bases). This CDR3 comprises 15 residues. Germline loops: CDR1 MDHEN, CDR2 SYDVKM. The V and J ends lost 5 bases and 0 bases respectively, with 11 bases between them.